The clone carrying this T cell receptor beta chain was seen many times. Antigen specificity is unknown. The sample comes from a study of breast tumors, draining lymph nodes, adjacent tissues. Study-level findings and limits: That most tumor T cells come from lymph nodes remained unproven. Compared with lymph nodes, tumors were less diverse; compared with nontumor tissue, more. Data fit most tumor T cells coming from lymph node, expanding in tumor.

Trimming shortened V by 5 bases and J by 8 bases, and 19 bases separated the two germline ends. The CDR3 is made up of 15 amino acids. Germline V gene data show CDR1 as LNHDA and CDR2 as SQIVND (reference sequence). TCRdb used MiXCR to reprocess the multiplex PCR reads, holding one entry per CDR3 protein. The sample carries about 89,000 distinct CDR3 sequences, roughly 30% recorded once. Axillary draining lymph nodes of breast cancer patients supplied the node samples. The rearrangement uses TRBV19 and TRBJ2-1; D gene uncertain. This clonotype originated in a female donor with breast cancer. Some clones in this sample may be carry-over from other donors' samples. Material: axillary lymph node tissue. The DNA of the CDR3 is TGTGCCAGTAGTTCCCGTGCGTTTTCGTTCCATGAGCAGTTCTTC. Encoded protein: CASSSRAFSFHEQFF.